The clone carrying this T cell receptor (beta chain) was seen many times. Its antigen remains unidentified. Since it is a stray read in a library aimed at alpha chains, this beta chain has a size that is not meaningful. Noted time point: sample taken at primary tumor resection. Whole RNA came from tumor, nontumor lung or frozen PBMC and was sequenced without being sorted. Germline CDR1 SGDLS, CDR2 YYNGEE. CDR3 length equals 15 residues. Trimming removed 4 bases from V and 2 bases from J; junction bases left unmatched: 9. The sample is drawn from a study of spatial heterogeneity in lung cancer. One entry per CDR3 protein results from TCRdb running MiXCR on the 5' RACE reads. The sample holds fewer than 15,000 distinct CDR3 sequences, 5.6% seen once. Study outcomes and limitations: Intratumoral expanded alpha and beta TCR counts were found to track tumor mutation counts.

This receptor was obtained from a female donor with early-stage non-small cell lung cancer. The chain combines TRBV9 with TRBJ2-7; 7 nucleotides match TRBD2. Source: lung tumor tissue, taken at surgery. This CDR3 reads CASSPRDYRAYEQYF. CDR3 sequence (DNA): TGTGCCAGCAGCCCCCGGGACTATAGGGCCTACGAGCAGTACTTC. Based on the CDR3 plus reference TRBV9 and TRBJ2-7, the full variable domain is DSGVTQTPKHLITATGQRVTLRCSPRSGDLSVYWYQQSLDQGLQFLIQYYNGEERAKGNILERFSAQQFPDLHSELNLSSLELGDSALYFCASSPRDYRAYEQYFGPGTRLTVT.